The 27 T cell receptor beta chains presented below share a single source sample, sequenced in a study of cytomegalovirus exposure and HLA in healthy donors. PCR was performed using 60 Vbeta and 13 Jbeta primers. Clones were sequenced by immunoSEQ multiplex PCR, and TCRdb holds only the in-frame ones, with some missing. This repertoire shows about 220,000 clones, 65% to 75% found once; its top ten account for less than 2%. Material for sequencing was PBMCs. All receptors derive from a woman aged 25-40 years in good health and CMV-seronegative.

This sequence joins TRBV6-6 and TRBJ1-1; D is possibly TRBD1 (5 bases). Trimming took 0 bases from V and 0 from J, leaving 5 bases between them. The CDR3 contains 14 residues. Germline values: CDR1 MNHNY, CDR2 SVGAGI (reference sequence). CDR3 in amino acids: CASSYSDMNTEAFF. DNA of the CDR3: TGTGCCAGCAGTTACTCGGACATGAACACTGAAGCTTTCTTT.

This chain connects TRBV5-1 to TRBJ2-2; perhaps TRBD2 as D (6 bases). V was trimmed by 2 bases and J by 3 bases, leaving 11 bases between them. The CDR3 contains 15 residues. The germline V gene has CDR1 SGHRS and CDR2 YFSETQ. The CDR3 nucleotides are TGCGCCAGCAGCTTAGGCGGGGCCTACACCGGGGAGCTGTTTTTT. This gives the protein CASSLGGAYTGELFF.

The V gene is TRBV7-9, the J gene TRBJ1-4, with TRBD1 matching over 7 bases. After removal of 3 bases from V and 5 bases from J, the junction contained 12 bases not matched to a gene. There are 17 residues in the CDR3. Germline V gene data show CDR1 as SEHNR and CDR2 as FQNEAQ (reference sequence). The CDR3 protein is CASSLGGGGVANEKLFF. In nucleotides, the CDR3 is TGTGCCAGCAGCTTGGGAGGAGGGGGCGTCGCGAATGAAAAACTGTTTTTT.

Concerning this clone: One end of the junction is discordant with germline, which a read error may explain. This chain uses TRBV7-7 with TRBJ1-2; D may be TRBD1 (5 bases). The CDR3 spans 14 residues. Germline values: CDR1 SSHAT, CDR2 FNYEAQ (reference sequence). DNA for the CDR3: TGTGCTAGCAGCTGGACGACAGCTAACTATGGCTACACCTTC. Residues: CASSWTTANYGYTF.

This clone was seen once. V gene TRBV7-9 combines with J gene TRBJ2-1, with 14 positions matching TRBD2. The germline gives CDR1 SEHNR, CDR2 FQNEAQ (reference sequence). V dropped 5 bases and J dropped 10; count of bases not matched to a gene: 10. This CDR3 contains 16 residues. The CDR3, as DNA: TGTGCCAGCAGCCCTCGATGGACTAGCGGGAGGCGGGAGCAGTTCTTC. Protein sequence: CASSPRWTSGRREQFF.

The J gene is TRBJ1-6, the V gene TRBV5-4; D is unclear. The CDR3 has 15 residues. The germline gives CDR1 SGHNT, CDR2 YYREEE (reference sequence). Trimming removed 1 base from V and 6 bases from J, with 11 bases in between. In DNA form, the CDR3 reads TGTGCCAGCAGCTTGTTAGGAGATACTAATTCACCCCTCCACTTT. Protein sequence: CASSLLGDTNSPLHF.

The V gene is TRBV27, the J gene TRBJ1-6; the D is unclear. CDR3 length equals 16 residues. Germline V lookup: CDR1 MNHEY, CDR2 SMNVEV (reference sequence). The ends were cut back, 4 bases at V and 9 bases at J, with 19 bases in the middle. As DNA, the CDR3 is TGTGCCAGCAGTTCTCACAGTCTCGTGACCCTTTCACCCCTCCACTTT. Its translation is CASSSHSLVTLSPLHF.

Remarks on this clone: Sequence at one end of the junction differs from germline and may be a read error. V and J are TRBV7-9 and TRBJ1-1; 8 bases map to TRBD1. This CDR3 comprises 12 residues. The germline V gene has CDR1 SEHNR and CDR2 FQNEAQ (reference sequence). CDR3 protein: CSSSLGDREAFF. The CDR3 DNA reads TGTTCCAGCAGCTTAGGGGACAGGGAAGCTTTCTTT.

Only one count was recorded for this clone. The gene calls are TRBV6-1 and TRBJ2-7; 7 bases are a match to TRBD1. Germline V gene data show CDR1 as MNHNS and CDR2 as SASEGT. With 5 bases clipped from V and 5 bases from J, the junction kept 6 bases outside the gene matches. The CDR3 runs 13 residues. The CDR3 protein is CASSSLTGNEQYF. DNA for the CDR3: TGTGCCAGCAGTTCCCTGACAGGGAACGAGCAGTACTTC.

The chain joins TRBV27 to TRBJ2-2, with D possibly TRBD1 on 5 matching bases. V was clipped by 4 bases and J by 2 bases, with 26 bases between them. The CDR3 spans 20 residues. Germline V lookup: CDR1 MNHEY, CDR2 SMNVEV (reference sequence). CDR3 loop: CASSSFAPESGHTNTGELFF. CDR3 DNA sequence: TGTGCCAGCAGTTCATTCGCCCCCGAGTCAGGGCATACTAACACCGGGGAGCTGTTTTTT.

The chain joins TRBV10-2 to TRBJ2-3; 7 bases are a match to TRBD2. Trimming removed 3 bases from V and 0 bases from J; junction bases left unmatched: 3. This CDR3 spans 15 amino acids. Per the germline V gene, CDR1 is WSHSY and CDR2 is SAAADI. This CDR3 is CASSDQAGSTDTQYF. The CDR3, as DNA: TGCGCCAGCAGTGACCAAGCGGGAAGCACAGATACGCAGTATTTT.

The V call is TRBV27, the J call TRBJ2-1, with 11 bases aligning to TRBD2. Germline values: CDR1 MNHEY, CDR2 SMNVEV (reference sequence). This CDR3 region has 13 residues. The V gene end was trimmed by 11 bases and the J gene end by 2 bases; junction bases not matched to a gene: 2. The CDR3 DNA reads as TGTGCCTCGACTAGCGGGACCTACAATGAGCAGTTCTTC. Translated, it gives CASTSGTYNEQFF.

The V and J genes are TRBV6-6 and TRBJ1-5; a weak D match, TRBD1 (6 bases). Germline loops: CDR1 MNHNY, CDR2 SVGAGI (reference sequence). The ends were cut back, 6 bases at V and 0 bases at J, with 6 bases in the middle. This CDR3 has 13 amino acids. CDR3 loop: CASRGHSNQPQHF. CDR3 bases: TGTGCCAGCAGGGGACATAGCAATCAGCCCCAGCATTTT.

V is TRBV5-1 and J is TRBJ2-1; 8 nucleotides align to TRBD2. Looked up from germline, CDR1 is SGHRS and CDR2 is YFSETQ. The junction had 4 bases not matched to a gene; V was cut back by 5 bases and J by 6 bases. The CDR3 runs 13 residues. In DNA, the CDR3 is TGCGCCAGCAGTCCGGGGGGGGGCAATGAGCAGTTCTTC. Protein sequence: CASSPGGGNEQFF. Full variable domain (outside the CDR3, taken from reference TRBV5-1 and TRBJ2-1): KAGVTQTPRYLIKTRGQQVTLSCSPISGHRSVSWYQQTPGQGLQFLFEYFSETQRNKGNFPGRFSGRQFSNSRSEMNVSTLELGDSALYLCASSPGGGNEQFFGPGTRLTVL.

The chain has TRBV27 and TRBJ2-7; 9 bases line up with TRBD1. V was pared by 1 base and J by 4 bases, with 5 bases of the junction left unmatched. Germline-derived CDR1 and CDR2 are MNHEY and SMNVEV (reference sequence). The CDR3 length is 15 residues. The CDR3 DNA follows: TGTGCCAGCAGTTTATTCCCAGGGACAGGGTACGAGCAGTACTTC. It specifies CASSLFPGTGYEQYF.

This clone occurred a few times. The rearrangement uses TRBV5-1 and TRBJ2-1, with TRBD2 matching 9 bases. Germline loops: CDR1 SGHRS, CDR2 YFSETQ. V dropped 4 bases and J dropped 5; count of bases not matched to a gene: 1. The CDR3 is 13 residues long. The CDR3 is CASSQRGDNEQFF. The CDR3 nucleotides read TGCGCCAGCAGCCAGCGGGGGGACAATGAGCAGTTCTTC.

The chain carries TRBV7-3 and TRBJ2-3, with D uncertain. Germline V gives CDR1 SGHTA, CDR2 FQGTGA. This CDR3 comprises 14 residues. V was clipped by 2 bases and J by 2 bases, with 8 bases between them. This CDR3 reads CASSLSPYTDTQYF. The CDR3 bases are TGTGCCAGCAGCTTATCCCCCTACACAGATACGCAGTATTTT.

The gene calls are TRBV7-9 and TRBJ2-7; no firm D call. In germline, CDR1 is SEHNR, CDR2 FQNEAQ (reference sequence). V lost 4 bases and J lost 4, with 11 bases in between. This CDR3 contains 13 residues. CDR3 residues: CASSSPRSYEQYF. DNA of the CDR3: TGTGCCAGCAGCTCCCCGCGGTCTTACGAGCAGTACTTC.

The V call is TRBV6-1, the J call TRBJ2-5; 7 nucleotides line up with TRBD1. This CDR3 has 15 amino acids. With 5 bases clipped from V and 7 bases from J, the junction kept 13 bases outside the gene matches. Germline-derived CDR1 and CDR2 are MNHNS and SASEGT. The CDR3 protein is CASSIAPGGLSTQYF. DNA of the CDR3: TGTGCCAGCAGTATCGCCCCAGGGGGTCTGTCGACCCAGTACTTC.

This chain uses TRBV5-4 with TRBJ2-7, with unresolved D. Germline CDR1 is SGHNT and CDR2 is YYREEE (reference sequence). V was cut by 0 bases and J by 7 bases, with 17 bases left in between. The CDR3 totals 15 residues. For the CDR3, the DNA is TGTGCCAGCAGCTTGGTCCTCCGAGGTAGTGGTGAGCAGTACTTC. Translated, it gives CASSLVLRGSGEQYF.

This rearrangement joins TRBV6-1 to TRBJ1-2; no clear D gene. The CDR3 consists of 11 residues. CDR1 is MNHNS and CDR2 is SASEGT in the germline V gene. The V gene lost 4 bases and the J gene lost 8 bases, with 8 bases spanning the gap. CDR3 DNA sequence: TGTGCCAGCAGTGGTGAGGGAGGCTACACCTTC. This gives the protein CASSGEGGYTF.

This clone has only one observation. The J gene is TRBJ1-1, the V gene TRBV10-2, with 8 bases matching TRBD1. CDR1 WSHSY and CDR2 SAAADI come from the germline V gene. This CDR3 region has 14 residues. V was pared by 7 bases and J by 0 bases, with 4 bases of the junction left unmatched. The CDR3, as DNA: TGCGCCAGCAAACAGGGGGACATGAACACTGAAGCTTTCTTT. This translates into CASKQGDMNTEAFF.

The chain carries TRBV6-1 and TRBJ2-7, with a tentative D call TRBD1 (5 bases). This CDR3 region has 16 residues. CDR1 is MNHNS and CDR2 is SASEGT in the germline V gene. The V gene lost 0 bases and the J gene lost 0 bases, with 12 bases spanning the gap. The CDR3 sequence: CASSEAHRFPSYEQYF. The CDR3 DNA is TGTGCCAGCAGTGAAGCGCACAGGTTCCCCTCCTACGAGCAGTACTTC.

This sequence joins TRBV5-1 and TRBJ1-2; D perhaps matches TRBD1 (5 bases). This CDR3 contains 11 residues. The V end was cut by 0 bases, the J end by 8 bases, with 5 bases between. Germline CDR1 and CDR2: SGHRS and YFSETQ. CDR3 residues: CASSLGGGYTF. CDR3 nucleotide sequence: TGCGCCAGCAGCTTGGGGGGCGGCTACACCTTC.

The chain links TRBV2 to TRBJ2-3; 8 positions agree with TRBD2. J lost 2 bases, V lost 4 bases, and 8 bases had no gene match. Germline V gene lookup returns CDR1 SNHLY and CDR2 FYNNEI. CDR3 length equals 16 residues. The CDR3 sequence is CASSGTGREATDTQYF. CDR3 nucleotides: TGTGCCAGCAGTGGGACTGGGCGGGAGGCCACAGATACGCAGTATTTT.

The CDR3 reads CSVAVGGTAGNTIYF. The CDR3 bases are TGCAGCGTTGCTGTCGGGGGGACTGCTGGAAACACCATATATTTT. The V call is TRBV29-1, the J call TRBJ1-3; a weak D match, TRBD1 (5 bases). Germline V gives CDR1 SQVTM, CDR2 ANQGSEA. The length of the CDR3 is 15 residues. The ends were cut back, 4 bases at V and 2 bases at J, with 15 bases in the middle. Full variable domain (remainder filled in from reference TRBV29-1 and TRBJ1-3): SAVISQKPSRDICQRGTSLTIQCQVDSQVTMMFWYRQQPGQSLTLIATANQGSEATYESGFVIDKFPISRPNLTFSTLTVSNMSPEDSSIYLCSVAVGGTAGNTIYFGEGSWLTVV.

The CDR3 DNA follows: TGTGCCTTTTCATTCCTAACGGGTGACTATGGCTACACCTTC. It is translated as CAFSFLTGDYGYTF. The rearrangement links TRBV2 to TRBJ1-2; no firm D call. Trimming cost V 11 bases and J 3 bases, with 19 bases left between them. CDR1 and CDR2 from the germline V gene are SNHLY and FYNNEI. CDR3 length: 14 residues.